These 9 T cell receptor beta chains were all obtained from the same sample, sequenced in a study of CD8+ T cells in alopecia areata (dated by TCRdb to 2016 to 2019). Receptor libraries were prepared by the immunoSEQ multiplex PCR assay. RNA was extracted from all samples and reverse transcribed into cDNA as template for TCR sequencing. TCRdb stores this immuneACCESS table with in-frame sequences only. Part of the clones is absent; in the studies checked, under half of the shortfall reflects unresolved V genes, and no reason is known for the rest. Counted in this sample were 130,000 or so clones; about 85% of them appeared once. The ten largest clones represent under 15% of the sample. The time point label here, explained by the study, means: about four weeks on oral tofacitinib. What the treatment or condition label conveys for this sample: oral pan-JAK inhibitor, 5-10 mg twice daily. Sequencing was performed on CD8+ T cells sorted from blood, taken at week 4, from a patient treated with tofacitinib. The receptors stem from a human donor with alopecia areata.

In this sample, this clone turned up once. The chain recombines TRBV27 with TRBJ1-2, with D tentatively TRBD1 (5 bases). The germline CDR1 and CDR2 sequences are MNHEY and SMNVEV (reference sequence). The CDR3 extends over 17 amino acids. Trimming shortened V by 0 bases and J by 4 bases, and 18 bases separated the two germline ends. The CDR3 reads CASSLSGGWGRAYGYTF. CDR3 nucleotides: TGTGCCAGCAGTTTATCAGGCGGGTGGGGACGGGCCTATGGCTACACCTTC.

This CDR3 is CAWSWDRNQPQHF. The CDR3 bases are TGTGCCTGGAGCTGGGACAGAAATCAGCCCCAGCATTTT. The genes are TRBV30 and TRBJ1-5; 7 nucleotides agree with TRBD1. CDR3 length: 13 residues. V gave up 3 bases and J gave up 4 bases; unmatched junction bases: 3. Germline CDR1 reads GTSNPN; CDR2 reads SVGIG (reference sequence).

This sequence joins TRBV6-4 and TRBJ2-1; 10 bases align to TRBD2. Unmatched junction bases numbered 7, after V lost 3 bases and J lost 8 bases. Per the germline V gene, CDR1 is MRHNA and CDR2 is SNTAGT. The CDR3 covers 15 residues. The CDR3 here is CASSETLAGDDEQFF. The CDR3 coding sequence is TGTGCCAGCAGTGAAACTCTAGCGGGGGACGATGAGCAGTTCTTC.

J is TRBJ2-1 and V is TRBV5-4; unclear D gene. This CDR3 has 12 residues. The germline V and J ends were trimmed by 1 base and 8 bases, with 7 bases remaining between them. Germline V gene lookup returns CDR1 SGHNT and CDR2 YYREEE (reference sequence). Here the CDR3 reads CASSLRTDEQFF. CDR3 DNA: TGTGCCAGCAGCTTGAGAACCGATGAGCAGTTCTTC.

This clone has more than one count but fewer than ten. V gene TRBV6-4 combines with J gene TRBJ2-1, with a possible D match to TRBD2 (6 bases). Germline V gives CDR1 MRHNA, CDR2 SNTAGT. The CDR3 extends over 15 amino acids. V was trimmed by 4 bases and J by 2 bases, leaving 12 bases between them. CDR3 DNA: TGTGCCAGCAGTGCCGGGAGCGGACCCTACAATGAGCAGTTCTTC. Its protein is CASSAGSGPYNEQFF.

This sequence joins TRBV6-5 and TRBJ2-7; D perhaps matches TRBD2 (5 bases). Trimming stripped 6 bases from V and 2 bases from J, with 11 bases between. CDR3 length: 13 residues. Germline V lookup: CDR1 MNHEY, CDR2 SVGAGI. As DNA, the CDR3 is TGTGCCAGCAGGCTGGACTTGACCTACGAGCAGTACTTC. This translates into CASRLDLTYEQYF.

The J gene is TRBJ2-5, the V gene TRBV7-6, with 10 bases matching TRBD2. Germline CDR1 and CDR2: SGHVS and FNYEAQ. The CDR3 is made up of 16 amino acids. V shed 3 bases and J 2 bases; nucleotides not matched to a gene: 6. CDR3 coding DNA: TGTGCCAGCAGCTTGCGACTAGCGGGTGCACAAGAGACCCAGTACTTC. This codes for CASSLRLAGAQETQYF.

The chain recombines TRBV4-1 with TRBJ2-1; 13 nucleotides align to TRBD2. V trimming: 3 bases; J trimming: 4 bases; junction bases outside the gene matches: 6. Germline V gene lookup returns CDR1 MGHRA and CDR2 YSYEKL. The CDR3 covers 17 residues. The CDR3 coding sequence is TGCGCCAGCAGCCAGAGACTAGCGGGAGGCCCTTACAATGAGCAGTTCTTC. It encodes CASSQRLAGGPYNEQFF.

As to this clone: The same CDR3 arises from other DNA sequences in this sample as well. The V gene is TRBV30, the J gene TRBJ2-3; D is unclear. Germline assignment: CDR1 GTSNPN and CDR2 SVGIG (reference sequence). The CDR3 is made up of 11 amino acids. V was pared by 4 bases and J by 0 bases, with 2 bases between. DNA for the CDR3: TGTGCCTGGACGAGCACAGATACGCAGTATTTT. This translates into CAWTSTDTQYF.